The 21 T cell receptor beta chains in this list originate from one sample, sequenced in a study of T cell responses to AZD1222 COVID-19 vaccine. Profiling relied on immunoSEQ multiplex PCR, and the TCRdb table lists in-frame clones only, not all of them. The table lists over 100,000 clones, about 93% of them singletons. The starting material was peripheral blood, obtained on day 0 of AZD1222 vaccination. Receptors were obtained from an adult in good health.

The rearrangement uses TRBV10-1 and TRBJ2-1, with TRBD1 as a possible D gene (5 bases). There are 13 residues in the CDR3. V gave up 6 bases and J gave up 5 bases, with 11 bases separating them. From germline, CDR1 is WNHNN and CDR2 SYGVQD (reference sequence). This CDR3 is CASSLQENNEQFF. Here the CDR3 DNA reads TGCGCCAGCAGCCTACAGGAGAACAATGAGCAGTTCTTC.

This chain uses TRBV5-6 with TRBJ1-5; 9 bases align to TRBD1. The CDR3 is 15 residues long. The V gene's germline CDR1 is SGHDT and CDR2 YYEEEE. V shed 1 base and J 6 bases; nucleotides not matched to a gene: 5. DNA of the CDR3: TGTGCCAGCAGCTTGAGACAGGGGGGCACTCAGCCCCAGCATTTT. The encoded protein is CASSLRQGGTQPQHF. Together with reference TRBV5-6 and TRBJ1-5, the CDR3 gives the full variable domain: DAGVTQSPTHLIKTRGQQVTLRCSPKSGHDTVSWYQQALGQGPQFIFQYYEEEERQRGNFPDRFSGHQFPNYSSELNVNALLLGDSALYLCASSLRQGGTQPQHFGDGTRLSIL.

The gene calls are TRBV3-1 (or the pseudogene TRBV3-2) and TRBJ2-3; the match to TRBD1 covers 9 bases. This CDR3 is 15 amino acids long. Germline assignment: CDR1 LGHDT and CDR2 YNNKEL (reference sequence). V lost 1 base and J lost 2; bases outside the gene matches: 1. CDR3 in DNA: TGTGCCAGCAGCCAAGGGACAGGGGCCACAGATACGCAGTATTTT. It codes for CASSQGTGATDTQYF.

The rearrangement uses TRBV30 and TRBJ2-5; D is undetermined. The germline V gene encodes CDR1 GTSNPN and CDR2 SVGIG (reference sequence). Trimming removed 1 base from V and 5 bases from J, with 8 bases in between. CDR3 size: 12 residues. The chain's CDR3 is CAWSAGAETQYF. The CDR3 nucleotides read TGTGCCTGGAGTGCTGGAGCGGAGACCCAGTACTTC.

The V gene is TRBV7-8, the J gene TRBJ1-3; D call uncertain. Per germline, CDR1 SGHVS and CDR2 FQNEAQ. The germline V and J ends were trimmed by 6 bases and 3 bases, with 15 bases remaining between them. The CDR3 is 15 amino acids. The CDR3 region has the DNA TGTGCCAGCAGTCCGAGAGCGAGTGGTGGAAACACCATATATTTT. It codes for CASSPRASGGNTIYF.

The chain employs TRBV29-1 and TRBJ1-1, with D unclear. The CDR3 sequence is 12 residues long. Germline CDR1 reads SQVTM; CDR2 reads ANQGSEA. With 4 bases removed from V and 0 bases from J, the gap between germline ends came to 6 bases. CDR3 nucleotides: TGCAGCGTTGCCAATATGAACACTGAAGCTTTCTTT. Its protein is CSVANMNTEAFF.

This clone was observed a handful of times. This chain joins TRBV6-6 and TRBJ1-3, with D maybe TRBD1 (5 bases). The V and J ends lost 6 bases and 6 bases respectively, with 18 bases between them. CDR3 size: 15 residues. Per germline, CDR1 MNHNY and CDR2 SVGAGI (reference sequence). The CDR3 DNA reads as TGTGCCAGCAGACGCGACAGATCATTTGAAAACACCATATATTTT. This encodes CASRRDRSFENTIYF.

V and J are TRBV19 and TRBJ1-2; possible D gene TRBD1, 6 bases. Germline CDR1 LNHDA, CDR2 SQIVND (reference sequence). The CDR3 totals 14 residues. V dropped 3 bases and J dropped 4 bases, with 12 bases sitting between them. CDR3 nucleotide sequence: TGTGCCAGTAGTATGAGCGGCAGGGGCTATGGCTACACCTTC. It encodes CASSMSGRGYGYTF.

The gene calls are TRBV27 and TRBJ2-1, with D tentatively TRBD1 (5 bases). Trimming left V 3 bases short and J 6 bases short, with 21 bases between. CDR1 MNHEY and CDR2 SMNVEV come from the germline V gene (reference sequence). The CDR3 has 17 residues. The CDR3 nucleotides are TGTGCCAGCAGTTTTCGGGCAGGGATAGGTAGACCCAATGAGCAGTTCTTC. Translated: CASSFRAGIGRPNEQFF.

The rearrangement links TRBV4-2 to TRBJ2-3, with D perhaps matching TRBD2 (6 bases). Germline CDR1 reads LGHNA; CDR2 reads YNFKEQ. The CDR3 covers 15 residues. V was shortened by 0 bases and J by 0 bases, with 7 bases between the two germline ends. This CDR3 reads CASSQDGGSTDTQYF. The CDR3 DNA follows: TGTGCCAGCAGCCAAGATGGGGGGAGCACAGATACGCAGTATTTT.

The CDR3 region has the DNA TGTGCCAGCAGCCCCCAACTCCGCCCGGGCTACACCTTC. Protein: CASSPQLRPGYTF. The chain couples TRBV6-5 to TRBJ1-2, with D unclear. The CDR3 has 13 amino acids. Germline V gene lookup returns CDR1 MNHEY and CDR2 SVGAGI. Trimming removed 6 bases at V and 8 bases at J, with 16 bases between.

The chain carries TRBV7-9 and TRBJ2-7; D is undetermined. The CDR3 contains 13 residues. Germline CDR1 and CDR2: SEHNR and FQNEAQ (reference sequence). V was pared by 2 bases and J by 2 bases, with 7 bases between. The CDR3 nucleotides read TGTGCCAGCAGCTTACATGGTGCCTACGAGCAGTACTTC. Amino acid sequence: CASSLHGAYEQYF.

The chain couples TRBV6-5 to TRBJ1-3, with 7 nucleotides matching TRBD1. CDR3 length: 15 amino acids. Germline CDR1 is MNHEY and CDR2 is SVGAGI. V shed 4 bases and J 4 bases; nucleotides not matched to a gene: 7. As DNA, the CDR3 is TGTGCCAGCAGTTCAGACAGGGCTGCGGGAAACACCATATATTTT. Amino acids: CASSSDRAAGNTIYF.

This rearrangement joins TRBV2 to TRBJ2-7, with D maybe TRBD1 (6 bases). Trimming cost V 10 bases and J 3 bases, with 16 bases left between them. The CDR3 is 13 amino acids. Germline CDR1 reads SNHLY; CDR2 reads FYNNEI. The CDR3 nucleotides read TGTGCCAACTCAATACAGGGTATCTACGAGCAGTACTTC. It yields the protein CANSIQGIYEQYF.

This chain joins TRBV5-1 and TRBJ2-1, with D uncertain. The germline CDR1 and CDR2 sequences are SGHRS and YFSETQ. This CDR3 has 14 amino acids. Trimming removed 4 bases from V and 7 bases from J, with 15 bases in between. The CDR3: CASSGSPRSNEQFF. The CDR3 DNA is TGCGCCAGCAGCGGAAGTCCGCGATCGAATGAGCAGTTCTTC.

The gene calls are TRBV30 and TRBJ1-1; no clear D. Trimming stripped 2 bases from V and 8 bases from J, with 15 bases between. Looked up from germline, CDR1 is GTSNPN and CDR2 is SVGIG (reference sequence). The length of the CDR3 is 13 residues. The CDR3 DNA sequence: TGTGCCTGGAGTCGAGGAGGGATTCTCGAAGCTTTCTTT. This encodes CAWSRGGILEAFF.

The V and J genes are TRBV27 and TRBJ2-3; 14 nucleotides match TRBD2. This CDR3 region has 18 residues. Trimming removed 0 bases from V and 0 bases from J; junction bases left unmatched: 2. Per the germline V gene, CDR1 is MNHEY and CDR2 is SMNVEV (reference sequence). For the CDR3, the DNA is TGTGCCAGCAGTTTATCAAGACTAGCGGGAGGGAGCACAGATACGCAGTATTTT. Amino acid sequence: CASSLSRLAGGSTDTQYF.

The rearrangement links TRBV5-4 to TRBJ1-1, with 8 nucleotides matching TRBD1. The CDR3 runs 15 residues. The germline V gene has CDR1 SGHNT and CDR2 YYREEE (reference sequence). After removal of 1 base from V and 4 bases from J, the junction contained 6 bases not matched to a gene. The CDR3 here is CASSLSQGAGTEAFF. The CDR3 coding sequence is TGTGCCAGCAGCTTGTCTCAGGGGGCCGGCACTGAAGCTTTCTTT.

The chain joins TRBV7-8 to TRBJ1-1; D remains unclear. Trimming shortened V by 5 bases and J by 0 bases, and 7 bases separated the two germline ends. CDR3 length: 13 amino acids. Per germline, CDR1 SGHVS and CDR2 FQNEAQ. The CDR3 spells CASSPEVNTEAFF. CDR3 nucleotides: TGTGCCAGCAGCCCCGAAGTGAACACTGAAGCTTTCTTT.

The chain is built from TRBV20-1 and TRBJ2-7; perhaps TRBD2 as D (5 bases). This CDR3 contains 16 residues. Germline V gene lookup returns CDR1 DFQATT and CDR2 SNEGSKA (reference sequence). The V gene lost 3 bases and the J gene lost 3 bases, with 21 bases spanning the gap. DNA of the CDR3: TGCAGTGCTAGTAGGGAAAGCGGAAGTAGAGTCTACGAGCAGTACTTC. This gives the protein CSASRESGSRVYEQYF.

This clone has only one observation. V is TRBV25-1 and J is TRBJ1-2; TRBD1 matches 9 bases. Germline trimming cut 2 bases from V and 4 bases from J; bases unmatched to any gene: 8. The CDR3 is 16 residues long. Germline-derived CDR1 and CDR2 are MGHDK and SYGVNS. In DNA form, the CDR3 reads TGTGCCAGCAGTGAAACGGGACAGGGAATCCCCTATGGCTACACCTTC. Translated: CASSETGQGIPYGYTF.